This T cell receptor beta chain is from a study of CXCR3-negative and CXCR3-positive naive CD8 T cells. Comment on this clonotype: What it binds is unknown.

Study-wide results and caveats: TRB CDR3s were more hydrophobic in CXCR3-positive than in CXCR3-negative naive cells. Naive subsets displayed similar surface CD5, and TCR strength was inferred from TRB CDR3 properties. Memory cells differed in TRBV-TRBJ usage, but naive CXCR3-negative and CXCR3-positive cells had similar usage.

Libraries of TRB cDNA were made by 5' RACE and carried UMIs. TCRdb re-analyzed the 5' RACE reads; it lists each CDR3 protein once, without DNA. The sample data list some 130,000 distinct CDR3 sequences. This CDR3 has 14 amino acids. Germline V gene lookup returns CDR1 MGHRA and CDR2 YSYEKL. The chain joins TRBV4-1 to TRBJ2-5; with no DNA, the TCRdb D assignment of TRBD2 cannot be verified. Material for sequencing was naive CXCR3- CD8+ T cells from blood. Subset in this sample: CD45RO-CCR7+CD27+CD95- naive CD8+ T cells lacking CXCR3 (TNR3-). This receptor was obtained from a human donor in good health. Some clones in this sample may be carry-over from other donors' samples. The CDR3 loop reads CASSPLQGRETQYF.